This T cell receptor (beta chain) was sequenced for a study of shared clonotypes between healthy human individuals. Study overall: Donors had three CD4 naive, three CD4 memory, two CD8 naive and one CD8 memory plate apiece. Whole-study findings and limits: A handful of donors had 4% to 5% of their naive CD4 clonotypes in common.

In germline, CDR1 is MNHEY, CDR2 SMNVEV (reference sequence). The CDR3 is 19 residues long. Trimming removed 1 base from V and 0 bases from J, with 19 bases in between. About this clone itself: Its target is not known.

The split of CD4+ cells yielded CD45RA+ naive and CD45RA-negative memory subsets. In the original analysis: ImmunoSEQ only sent back junction sequences with no quality scores, so filtering was done differently. The data were produced by immunoSEQ multiplex PCR, yet TCRdb's version contains in-frame clones alone and is incomplete. V and J calls and clone size come straight from that table; D and trimming were deduced from the DNA. This repertoire shows fewer than 2.5 million clones, 93% found once; its top ten account for around 0.37%. The sequenced material came from naive CD4+ T cells from PBMCs. Subset indicated: CD45RA+ positively selected. The receptor was isolated from a man younger than 30 in good health. Some clones in this sample may be carry-over from other donors' samples. J is TRBJ2-1 and V is TRBV27; weak D call: TRBD2 (7 bases). Here the CDR3 reads CASSLYSLGGASSYNEQFF. Here the CDR3 DNA reads TGTGCCAGCAGTTTATACTCTTTAGGGGGGGCCAGCTCCTACAATGAGCAGTTCTTC.